This T cell receptor (beta chain) was captured in a study of blood T cells in healthy people across ages. Alongside a J-beta primer mix, a sample-barcoded 5' primer served in a second PCR lasting about 7 to 12 cycles. TCRdb used MiXCR to reprocess the 5' RACE reads, holding one entry per CDR3 protein. The table shows 700,000 to 900,000 distinct CDR3 sequences, with 20% to 30% occurring only once. CDR1 and CDR2 (germline): LGHDT, YNNKEL (reference sequence). There are 14 residues in the CDR3. Trimming took 1 base from V and 4 from J, leaving 9 bases between them. Study conclusions and caveats: Observed TCR beta diversity per million T cells went down as age went up. This fall followed a roughly linear course with age.

This clonotype was counted ten times or more. Its antigen is currently unknown. These records were also assigned to another study, of T cells of mothers and their children.

The TCR originated in a boy between 5 and 17 years old in good health. The sample was blood. J is TRBJ2-3 and V is TRBV3-1; D is ambiguous. CDR3 in amino acids: CASSQGPDSDTQYF. Written as DNA, the CDR3 is TGTGCCAGCAGCCAAGGACCAGATTCAGATACGCAGTATTTT.